This TCR beta chain was identified during a study of CD8 T cells in ankylosing spondylitis. One entry per CDR3 protein, called by TCRdb with MiXCR from the 5' RACE reads. The sample has 180,000 or so distinct CDR3 sequences, more than 9% seen once. This clonotype came up many times. A much larger clone sits a single nucleotide away, making a read error possible. Germline V gene lookup returns CDR1 SGHRS and CDR2 YFSETQ. Trimming stripped 0 bases from V and 1 base from J, with 10 bases between. This CDR3 contains 15 residues. The receptor's source is a male donor with ankylosing spondylitis or in good health (not recorded which). The sample taken for sequencing was blood, either unsorted or a sorted T cell fraction (not recorded which). The genes are TRBV5-1 and TRBJ1-1; D unresolved. The CDR3 sequence: CASSLAPAANTEAFF. DNA for the CDR3: TGCGCCAGCAGCTTGGCCCCAGCGGCGAACACTGAAGCTTTCTTT.